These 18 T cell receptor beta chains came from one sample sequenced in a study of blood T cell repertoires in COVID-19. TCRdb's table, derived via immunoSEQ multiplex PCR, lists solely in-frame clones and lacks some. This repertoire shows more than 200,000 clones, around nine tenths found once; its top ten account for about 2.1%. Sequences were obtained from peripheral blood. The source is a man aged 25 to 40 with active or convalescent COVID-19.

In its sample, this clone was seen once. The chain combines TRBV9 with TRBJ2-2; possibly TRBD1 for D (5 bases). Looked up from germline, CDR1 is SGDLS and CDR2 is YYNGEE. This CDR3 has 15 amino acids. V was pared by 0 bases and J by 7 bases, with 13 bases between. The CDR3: CASSVDGAKDGELFF. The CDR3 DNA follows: TGTGCCAGCAGCGTAGATGGGGCCAAGGACGGGGAGCTGTTTTTT.

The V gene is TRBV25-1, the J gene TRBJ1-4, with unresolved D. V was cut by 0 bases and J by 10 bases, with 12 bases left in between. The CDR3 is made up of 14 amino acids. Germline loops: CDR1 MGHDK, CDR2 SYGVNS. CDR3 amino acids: CASSEYPREGKLFF. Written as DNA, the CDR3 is TGTGCCAGCAGTGAATACCCCCGGGAAGGAAAACTGTTTTTT.

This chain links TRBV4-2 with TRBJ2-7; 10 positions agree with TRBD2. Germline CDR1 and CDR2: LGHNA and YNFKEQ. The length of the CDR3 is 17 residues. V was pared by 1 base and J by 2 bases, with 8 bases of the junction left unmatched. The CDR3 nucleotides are TGTGCCAGCAGCCAAGCTATAGCGGGGGGCGGGGCCTACGAGCAGTACTTC. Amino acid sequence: CASSQAIAGGGAYEQYF.

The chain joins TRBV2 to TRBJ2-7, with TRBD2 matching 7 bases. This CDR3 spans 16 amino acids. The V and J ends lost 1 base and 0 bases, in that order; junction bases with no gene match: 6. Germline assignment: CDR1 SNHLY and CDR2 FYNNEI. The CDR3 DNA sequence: TGTGCCAGCAGTGAAGGTTCGCGGGGGAGCTCCTACGAGCAGTACTTC. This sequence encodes CASSEGSRGSSYEQYF.

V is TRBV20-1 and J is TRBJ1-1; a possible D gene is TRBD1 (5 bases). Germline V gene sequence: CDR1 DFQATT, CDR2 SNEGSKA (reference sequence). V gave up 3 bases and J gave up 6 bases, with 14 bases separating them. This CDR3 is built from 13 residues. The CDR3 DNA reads TGCAGTGCTAGTGCAGGGACTAGGTCTGAAGCTTTCTTT. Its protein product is CSASAGTRSEAFF.

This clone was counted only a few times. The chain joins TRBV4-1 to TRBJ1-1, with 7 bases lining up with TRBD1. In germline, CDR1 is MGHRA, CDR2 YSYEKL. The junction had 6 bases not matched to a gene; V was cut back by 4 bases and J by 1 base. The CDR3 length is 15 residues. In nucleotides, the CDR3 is TGCGCCAGCAGCCCGACAGGGCTAGGGAACACTGAAGCTTTCTTT. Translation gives CASSPTGLGNTEAFF.

CDR3 region: CASSELRGRRNEQYF. In DNA form, the CDR3 reads TGTGCCAGCAGTGAATTAAGGGGGCGCCGGAACGAGCAGTACTTC. The rearrangement uses TRBV25-1 and TRBJ2-7; 7 nucleotides line up with TRBD1. The germline CDR1 and CDR2 sequences are MGHDK and SYGVNS. CDR3 length: 15 amino acids. Losses at the gene ends were 1 base for V and 5 bases for J; bases not matched to a gene: 8.

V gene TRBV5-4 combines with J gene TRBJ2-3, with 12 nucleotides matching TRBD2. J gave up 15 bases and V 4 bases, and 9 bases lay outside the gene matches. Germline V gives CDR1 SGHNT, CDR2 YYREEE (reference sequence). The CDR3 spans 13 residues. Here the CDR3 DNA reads TGTGCCAGCAGCCCCGGACTAGCGGGGAGTCCTTATTTT. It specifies CASSPGLAGSPYF.

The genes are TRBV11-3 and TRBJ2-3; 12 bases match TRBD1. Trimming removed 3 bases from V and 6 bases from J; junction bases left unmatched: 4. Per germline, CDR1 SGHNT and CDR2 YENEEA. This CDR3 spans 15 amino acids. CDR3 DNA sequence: TGTGCCAGCAGCTTGGGACAGGGGGCCGCGGATACGCAGTATTTT. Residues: CASSLGQGAADTQYF.

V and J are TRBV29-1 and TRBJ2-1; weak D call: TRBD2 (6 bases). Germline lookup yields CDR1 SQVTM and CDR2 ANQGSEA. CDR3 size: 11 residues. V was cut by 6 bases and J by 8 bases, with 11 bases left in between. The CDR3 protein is CSVEGGDEQFF. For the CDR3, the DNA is TGCAGCGTCGAGGGCGGGGATGAGCAGTTCTTC.

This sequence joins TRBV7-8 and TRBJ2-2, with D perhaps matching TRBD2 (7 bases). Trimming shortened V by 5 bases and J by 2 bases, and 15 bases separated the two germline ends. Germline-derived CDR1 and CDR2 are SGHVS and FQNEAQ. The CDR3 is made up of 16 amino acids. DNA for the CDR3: TGTGCCAGCAGCCTACCTGGGGGGGCCAACACCGGGGAGCTGTTTTTT. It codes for CASSLPGGANTGELFF.

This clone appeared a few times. The CDR3 loop reads CASSFGGNSNQPQHF. As DNA, the CDR3 is TGTGCCAGCAGTTTCGGCGGAAATAGCAATCAGCCCCAGCATTTT. The chain is built from TRBV28 and TRBJ1-5; D is uncertain. The CDR3 runs to 15 residues. CDR1 MDHEN and CDR2 SYDVKM come from the germline V gene. V lost 3 bases and J lost 0, with 9 bases in between.

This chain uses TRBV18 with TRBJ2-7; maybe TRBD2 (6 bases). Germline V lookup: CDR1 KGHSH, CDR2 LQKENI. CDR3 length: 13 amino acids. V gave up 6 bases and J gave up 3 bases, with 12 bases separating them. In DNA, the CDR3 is TGTGCCAGCTCGCTGGCGGGAAGCTACGAGCAGTACTTC. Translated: CASSLAGSYEQYF. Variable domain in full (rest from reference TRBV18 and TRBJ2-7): NAGVMQNPRHLVRRRGQEARLRCSPMKGHSHVYWYRQLPEEGLKFMVYLQKENIIDESGMPKERFSAEFPKEGPSILRIQQVVRGDSAAYFCASSLAGSYEQYFGPGTRLTVT.

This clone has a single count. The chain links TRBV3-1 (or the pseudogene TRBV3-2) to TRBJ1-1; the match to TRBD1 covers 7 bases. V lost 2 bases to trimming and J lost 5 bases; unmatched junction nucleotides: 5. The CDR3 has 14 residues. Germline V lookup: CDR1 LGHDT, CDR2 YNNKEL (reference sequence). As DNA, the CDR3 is TGTGCCAGCAGCCAAAGGACAGGTAGGACTGAAGCTTTCTTT. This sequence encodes CASSQRTGRTEAFF.

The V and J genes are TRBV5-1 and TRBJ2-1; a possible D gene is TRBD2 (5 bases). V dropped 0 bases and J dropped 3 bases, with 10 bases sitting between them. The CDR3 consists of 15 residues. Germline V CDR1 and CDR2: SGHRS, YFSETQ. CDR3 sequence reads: CASSLGLSLYNEQFF. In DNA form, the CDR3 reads TGCGCCAGCAGCTTGGGACTATCCCTCTACAATGAGCAGTTCTTC.

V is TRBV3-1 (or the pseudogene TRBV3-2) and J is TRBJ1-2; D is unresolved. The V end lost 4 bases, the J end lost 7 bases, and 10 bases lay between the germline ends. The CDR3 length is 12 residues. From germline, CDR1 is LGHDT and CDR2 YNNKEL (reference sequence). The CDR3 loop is CASSRPGFGYTF. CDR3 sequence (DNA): TGTGCCAGCAGCCGCCCGGGATTTGGCTACACCTTC.

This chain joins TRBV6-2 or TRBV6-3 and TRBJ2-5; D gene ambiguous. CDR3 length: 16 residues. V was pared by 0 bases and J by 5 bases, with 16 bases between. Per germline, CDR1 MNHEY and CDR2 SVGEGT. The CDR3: CASSYSGSPGRETQYF. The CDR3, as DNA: TGTGCCAGCAGTTACTCGGGCTCTCCTGGCCGGGAGACCCAGTACTTC.

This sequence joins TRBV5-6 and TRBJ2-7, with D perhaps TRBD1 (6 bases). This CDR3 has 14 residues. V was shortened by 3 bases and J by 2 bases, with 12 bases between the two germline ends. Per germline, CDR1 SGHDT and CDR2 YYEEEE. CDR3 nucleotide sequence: TGTGCCAGCAGCTCTTGGACAGATCCCTACGAGCAGTACTTC. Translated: CASSSWTDPYEQYF.